The 2 T cell receptor beta chains in this list originate from one sample, sequenced in a study of control samples from healthy donors and cancer patients. TCRdb's table, derived via immunoSEQ multiplex PCR, lists solely in-frame clones and lacks some. The table has tens of thousands of clones, around 70% seen once. The specimen was formalin-fixed, paraffin-embedded tissue. These receptors were taken from a male donor with melanoma.

For the CDR3, the DNA is TGTGCCAGCAGTTCCAGGAGCGTATGGACTGAAGCTTTCTTT. It is translated as CASSSRSVWTEAFF. The V call is TRBV27, the J call TRBJ1-1; D is undetermined. The CDR3 sequence is 14 residues long. V was clipped by 4 bases and J by 5 bases, with 14 bases between them. Germline CDR1 MNHEY, CDR2 SMNVEV (reference sequence).

This clone appeared many times. This chain joins TRBV6-4 and TRBJ2-7; 7 bases agree with TRBD2. The J segment lost 9 bases and the V segment lost 8 bases, leaving 7 bases of the junction unmatched. Germline V gene sequence: CDR1 MRHNA, CDR2 SNTAGT. CDR3 size: 11 residues. This CDR3 is CASAPTGGQYF. DNA for the CDR3: TGTGCCAGCGCCCCAACGGGAGGGCAGTACTTC.